This T cell receptor beta chain was sequenced for a study of early T cells in non-severe SARS-CoV-2 infection. Whole-study context: Chains were unpaired, as sequencing was done on bulk RNA from unsorted whole blood.

This clonotype has a count of ten or more. CDR1 and CDR2 from the germline V gene are MDHEN and SYDVKM. The germline V and J ends were trimmed by 2 bases and 4 bases, with 5 bases remaining between them. This CDR3 has 12 amino acids. Unique molecular identifiers were added to individual cDNA molecules. A single record per CDR3 protein comes from TCRdb applying MiXCR to the 5' RACE reads. The table shows just under 60,000 distinct CDR3 sequences, with 8% to 9.5% occurring only once. Specimen: whole blood. The TCR sequence derives from an adult who was a healthcare worker with PCR-confirmed SARS-CoV-2 infection or an uninfected control (not recorded which). V and J are TRBV28 and TRBJ1-2; D unclear. Written as DNA, the CDR3 is TGTGCCAGCAGTTTAGGGAGCTATGGCTACACCTTC. Encoded protein: CASSLGSYGYTF.